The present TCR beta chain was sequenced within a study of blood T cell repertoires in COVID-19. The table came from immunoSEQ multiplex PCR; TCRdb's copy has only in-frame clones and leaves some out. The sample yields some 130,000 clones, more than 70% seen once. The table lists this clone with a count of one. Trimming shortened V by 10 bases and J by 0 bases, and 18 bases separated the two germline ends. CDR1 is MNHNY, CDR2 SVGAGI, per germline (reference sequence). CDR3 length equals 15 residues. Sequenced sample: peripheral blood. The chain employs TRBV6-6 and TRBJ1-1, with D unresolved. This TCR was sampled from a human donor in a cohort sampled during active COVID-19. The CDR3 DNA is TGTGCCACCGTCCGAAAGACTAACTTGAACACTGAAGCTTTCTTT. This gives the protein CATVRKTNLNTEAFF.